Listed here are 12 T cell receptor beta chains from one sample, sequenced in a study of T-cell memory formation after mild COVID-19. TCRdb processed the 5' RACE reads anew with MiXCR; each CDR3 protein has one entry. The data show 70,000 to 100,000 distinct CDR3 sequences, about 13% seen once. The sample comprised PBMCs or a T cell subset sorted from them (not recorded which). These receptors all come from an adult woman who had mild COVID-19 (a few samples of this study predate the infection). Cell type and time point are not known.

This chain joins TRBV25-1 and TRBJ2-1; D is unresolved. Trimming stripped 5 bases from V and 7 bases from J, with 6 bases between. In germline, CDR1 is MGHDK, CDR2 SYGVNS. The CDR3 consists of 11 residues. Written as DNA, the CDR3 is TGTGCCAGCAGTATTGGGAATGAGCAGTTCTTC. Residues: CASSIGNEQFF.

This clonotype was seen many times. CDR3 DNA: TGTGCCAGCAGCCCGGTGGATAGCGGGAGTTCCACAGATACGCAGTATTTT. Encoded protein: CASSPVDSGSSTDTQYF. The rearrangement links TRBV7-9 to TRBJ2-3, with 9 nucleotides matching TRBD2. Germline V gene sequence: CDR1 SEHNR, CDR2 FQNEAQ (reference sequence). The CDR3 is 17 amino acids. The V gene end was trimmed by 5 bases and the J gene end by 2 bases; junction bases not matched to a gene: 11.

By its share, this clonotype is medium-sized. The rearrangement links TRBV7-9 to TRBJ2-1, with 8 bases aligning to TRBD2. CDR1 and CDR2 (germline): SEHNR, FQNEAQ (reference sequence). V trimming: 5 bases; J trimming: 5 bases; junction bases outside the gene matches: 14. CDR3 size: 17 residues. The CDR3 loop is CASSVLAGFKPNNEQFF. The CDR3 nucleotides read TGTGCCAGCAGCGTATTAGCGGGATTTAAACCTAACAATGAGCAGTTCTTC.

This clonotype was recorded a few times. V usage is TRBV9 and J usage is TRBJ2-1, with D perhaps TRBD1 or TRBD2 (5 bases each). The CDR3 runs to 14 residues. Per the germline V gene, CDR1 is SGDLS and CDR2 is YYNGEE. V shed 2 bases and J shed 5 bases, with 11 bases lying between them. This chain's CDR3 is CASSVGTVHNEQFF. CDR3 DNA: TGTGCCAGCAGCGTGGGGACCGTTCACAATGAGCAGTTCTTC.

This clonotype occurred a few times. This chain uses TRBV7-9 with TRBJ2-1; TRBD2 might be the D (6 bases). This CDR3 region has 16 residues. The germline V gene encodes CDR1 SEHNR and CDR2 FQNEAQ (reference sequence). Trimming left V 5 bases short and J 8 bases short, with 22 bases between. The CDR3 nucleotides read TGTGCCAGCAGCCCTAACCCGGGACTCCCTGTGGATGAGCAGTTCTTC. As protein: CASSPNPGLPVDEQFF.

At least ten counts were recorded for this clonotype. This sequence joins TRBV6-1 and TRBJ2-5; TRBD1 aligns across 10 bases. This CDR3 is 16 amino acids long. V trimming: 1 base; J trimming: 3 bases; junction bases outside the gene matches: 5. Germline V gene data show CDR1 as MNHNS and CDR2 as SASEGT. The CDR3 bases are TGTGCCAGCAGTGAAGTAGCCGGGACAGGGGAAGAGACCCAGTACTTC. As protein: CASSEVAGTGEETQYF.

For the CDR3, the DNA is TGCAGCGTGTGGGGAGTTTACTATGGCTACACCTTC. The encoded protein is CSVWGVYYGYTF. The chain combines TRBV29-1 with TRBJ1-2; no clear D. The CDR3 is made up of 12 amino acids. Per germline, CDR1 SQVTM and CDR2 ANQGSEA. V dropped 6 bases and J dropped 3 bases, with 11 bases sitting between them.

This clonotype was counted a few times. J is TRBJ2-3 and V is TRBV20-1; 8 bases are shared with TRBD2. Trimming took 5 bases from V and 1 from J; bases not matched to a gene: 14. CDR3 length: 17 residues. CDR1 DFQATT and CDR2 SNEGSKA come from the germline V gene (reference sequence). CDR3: CSAPSGTRVTRTDTQYF. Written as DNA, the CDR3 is TGCAGTGCTCCATCCGGGACTAGAGTTACCCGCACAGATACGCAGTATTTT.

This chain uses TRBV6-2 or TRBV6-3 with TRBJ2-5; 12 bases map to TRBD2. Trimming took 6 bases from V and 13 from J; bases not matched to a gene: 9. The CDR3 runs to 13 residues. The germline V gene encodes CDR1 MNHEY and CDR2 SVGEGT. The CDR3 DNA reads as TGTGCCAGCAGACTAGCGGGGGGACCTTCCTGGTACTTC. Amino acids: CASRLAGGPSWYF.

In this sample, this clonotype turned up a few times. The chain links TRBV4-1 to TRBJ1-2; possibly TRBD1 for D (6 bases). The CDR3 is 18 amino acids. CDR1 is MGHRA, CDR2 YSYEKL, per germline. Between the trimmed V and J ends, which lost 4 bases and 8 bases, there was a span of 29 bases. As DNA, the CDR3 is TGCGCCAGCAGCCTCGTCGGGGACACGGCCGCCGACCCACTGGGCTACACCTTC. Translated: CASSLVGDTAADPLGYTF.

CDR3 in DNA: TGTGCCAGCAGTTTAGGGGTTCGTGTTGCTAGCGGTGGAGAGACCCAGTACTTC. Translating it yields CASSLGVRVASGGETQYF. The J gene is TRBJ2-5, the V gene TRBV12-3 or TRBV12-4, with 7 positions matching TRBD2. The V and J ends lost 1 base and 4 bases, in that order; junction bases with no gene match: 15. This CDR3 is 18 amino acids long.

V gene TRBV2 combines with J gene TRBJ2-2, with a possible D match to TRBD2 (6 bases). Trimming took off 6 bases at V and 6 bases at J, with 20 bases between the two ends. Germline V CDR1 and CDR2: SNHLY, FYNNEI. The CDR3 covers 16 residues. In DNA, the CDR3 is TGTGCCAGCAGGATCACGGGAGCGTCGAAAGCCGGGGAGCTGTTTTTT. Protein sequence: CASRITGASKAGELFF. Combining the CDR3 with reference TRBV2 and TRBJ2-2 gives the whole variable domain EPEVTQTPSHQVTQMGQEVILRCVPISNHLYFYWYRQILGQKVEFLVSFYNNEISEKSEIFDDQFSVERPDGSNFTLKIRSTKLEDSAMYFCASRITGASKAGELFFGEGSRLTVL.